This TCR beta chain is drawn from a study of blood T cell repertoires in COVID-19. The data were produced by immunoSEQ multiplex PCR, yet TCRdb's version contains in-frame clones alone and is incomplete. Among 60,000 to 75,000 clones, under 80% were seen once, and the ten largest hold around 54%. The CDR3 covers 14 residues. The TCR originated in a woman aged 55-75 years who had been exposed to COVID-19. The specimen sequenced was PBMCs or T cells enriched from blood (not recorded which). The chain uses TRBV21-1 and TRBJ2-7; TRBD2 is the table's D call and was not checked against the DNA. TRBV21-1 is labeled a pseudogene. Here the CDR3 reads CATSEVRGSYEQYF. The CDR3, as DNA: TGTGCCACCTCAGAGGTGCGCGGCTCCTACGAGCAGTACTTC.